The 5 T cell receptor beta chains below come from one sample, sequenced in a study of blood T cells in healthy people across ages. A second PCR, run for roughly 7 to 11 cycles, used a sample-barcoded 5' primer plus a J-beta primer mix. TCRdb re-called the 5' RACE reads through MiXCR, storing one row per CDR3 protein. The data hold over a million distinct CDR3 sequences, with roughly 64% observed a single time. The sequenced sample was blood. The receptors originated from a man younger than 35 in good health.

The chain combines TRBV3-1 with TRBJ2-3, with 12 bases matching TRBD2. J gave up 1 base and V 3 bases, and 11 bases lay outside the gene matches. CDR3 length: 19 amino acids. Germline V gene data show CDR1 as LGHDT and CDR2 as YNNKEL (reference sequence). CDR3 coding DNA: TGTGCCAGCAGCCAGGTACTAGCGGGAGGAGGCGCAGGCACAGATACGCAGTATTTT. Amino acids: CASSQVLAGGGAGTDTQYF.

The V gene is TRBV27, the J gene TRBJ2-7; the D is unclear. CDR3 length: 15 amino acids. Germline V lookup: CDR1 MNHEY, CDR2 SMNVEV (reference sequence). With 3 bases removed from V and 0 bases from J, the gap between germline ends came to 12 bases. CDR3 DNA sequence: TGTGCCAGCAGTTTGTCAAAACACAGCTCCTACGAGCAGTACTTC. Its translation: CASSLSKHSSYEQYF.

The chain joins TRBV28 to TRBJ2-4, with 7 bases lining up with TRBD2. Trimming at V came to 5 bases and at J to 8 bases, leaving 6 bases not matched to a gene. This CDR3 is 13 amino acids long. Germline CDR1 is MDHEN and CDR2 is SYDVKM. The CDR3 protein is CASSNAGRHIQYF. The CDR3 coding sequence is TGTGCCAGCAGTAATGCCGGGAGGCACATTCAGTACTTC.

The chain employs TRBV6-5 and TRBJ1-2, with TRBD1 matching 12 bases. CDR1 MNHEY and CDR2 SVGAGI come from the germline V gene. The CDR3 has 17 residues. After removal of 0 bases from V and 8 bases from J, the junction contained 10 bases not matched to a gene. CDR3 in amino acids: CASSYSGTGGAVRGYTF. The DNA of the CDR3 is TGTGCCAGCAGTTACTCTGGGACAGGGGGCGCGGTAAGAGGCTACACCTTC.

The CDR3 region is CASRTSLVQYF. In DNA, the CDR3 is TGTGCCAGCAGAACTAGCCTGGTACAGTACTTC. The chain combines TRBV11-2 with TRBJ2-5; D might be TRBD2 (6 bases). CDR3 length: 11 residues. Per the germline V gene, CDR1 is SGHAT and CDR2 is FQNNGV. The V end was cut by 6 bases, the J end by 11 bases, with 13 bases between. Filled out from reference TRBV11-2 and TRBJ2-5, the complete variable domain reads EAGVAQSPRYKIIEKRQSVAFWCNPISGHATLYWYQQILGQGPKLLIQFQNNGVVDDSQLPKDRFSAERLKGVDSTLKIQPAKLEDSAVYLCASRTSLVQYFGPGTRLLVL.